This T cell receptor beta chain was recorded in a study of STAT5B mutations in CD4+ large granular lymphocyte leukemia. General study findings and limits: Top patient clones used TRBV06 genes more often: 8/27 versus 2/35 in controls.

About this clone: No antigen is known for it.

Buffy coats from healthy blood donors served as controls. Assay used: immunoSEQ multiplex PCR; TCRdb lists only in-frame clones, some missing. The sample lists approximately 32,000 clones, 69% occurring once. The germline V gene encodes CDR1 SGHTS and CDR2 YDEGEE. The CDR3 extends over 14 amino acids. J lost 5 bases, V lost 0 bases, and 4 bases had no gene match. Material: CD4+ T cells from blood buffy coats. V is TRBV5-8 and J is TRBJ1-2; 7 nucleotides match TRBD1. This receptor was identified in a human donor in good health. Here the CDR3 DNA reads TGTGCCAGCAGCTTGGCGAGACAGGGATATGGCTACACCTTC. It specifies CASSLARQGYGYTF.